These 32 T cell receptor beta chains were sequenced from one sample in a study of neurological immune-mediated disorders. One entry per CDR3 protein results from TCRdb running MiXCR on the 5' RACE reads. The table lists fewer than 40,000 distinct CDR3 sequences, under 6.5% of them singletons. The sequenced sample consisted of CD4+ T cells from blood. These receptors were collected from a woman between 50 and 59 years old in good health.

In this sample, this clonotype turned up many times. This chain links TRBV20-1 with TRBJ2-7; D gene unclear. This CDR3 region has 12 residues. The V gene's germline CDR1 is DFQATT and CDR2 SNEGSKA (reference sequence). The V gene lost 7 bases and the J gene lost 0 bases, with 10 bases spanning the gap. The CDR3 region is CSVTVSSYEQYF. CDR3 DNA sequence: TGCAGTGTAACGGTTAGCTCCTACGAGCAGTACTTC.

This clonotype was seen ten or more times. V usage is TRBV28 and J usage is TRBJ2-1; 7 bases are shared with TRBD2. From germline, CDR1 is MDHEN and CDR2 SYDVKM. The CDR3 is 12 residues long. V was clipped by 7 bases and J by 8 bases; unmatched bases: 5. The CDR3 is CASTPGGDEQFF. The CDR3 DNA is TGTGCCAGCACCCCGGGGGGAGATGAGCAGTTCTTC.

Ten or more counts support this clonotype. This rearrangement joins TRBV28 to TRBJ2-7; D is unclear. Germline V gene lookup returns CDR1 MDHEN and CDR2 SYDVKM. This CDR3 has 10 amino acids. The germline V and J ends were trimmed by 10 bases and 5 bases, with 9 bases remaining between them. The CDR3, as DNA: TGTGCCACCTCGGTCGACGAGCAGTACTTC. This translates into CATSVDEQYF.

This clonotype was counted a few times. The V gene is TRBV11-2, the J gene TRBJ2-3, with 8 bases lining up with TRBD2. The ends lost 3 bases at V and 6 bases at J; junction bases unmatched: 5. Germline CDR1 SGHAT, CDR2 FQNNGV. The CDR3 totals 14 residues. This CDR3 reads CASSFGLAADTQYF. CDR3 DNA: TGTGCCAGCAGCTTCGGACTAGCCGCGGATACGCAGTATTTT.

This clonotype was recorded many times. V is TRBV20-1 and J is TRBJ2-7; possible D gene TRBD2, 5 bases. CDR3 length equals 15 residues. Trimming removed 6 bases from V and 0 bases from J, with 18 bases in between. Per germline, CDR1 DFQATT and CDR2 SNEGSKA (reference sequence). The CDR3 sequence is CSAPPQRLSSYEQYF. Written as DNA, the CDR3 is TGCAGTGCCCCTCCCCAGCGGCTCAGCTCCTACGAGCAGTACTTC.

As regards this clonotype: At one boundary the junction diverges from the germline segment, which might be a read error. The genes are TRBV20-1 and TRBJ2-7, with D uncertain. The CDR3 spans 13 residues. Germline V gene lookup returns CDR1 DFQATT and CDR2 SNEGSKA (reference sequence). The CDR3 here is CSARVPVVWQQHF. The CDR3, as DNA: TGCAGTGCTAGAGTACCAGTGGTCTGGCAGCAGCACTTC.

This clonotype was detected many times. The CDR3 DNA reads as TGCAGTGCTAGTCCCTACTCGGGACTAGCTGACGAGCAGTACTTC. Protein: CSASPYSGLADEQYF. The rearrangement uses TRBV20-1 and TRBJ2-7; 9 nucleotides agree with TRBD2. With V trimmed by 3 bases and J by 5 bases, 11 bases remained unmatched. CDR3 length: 15 amino acids. CDR1 is DFQATT and CDR2 is SNEGSKA in the germline V gene (reference sequence).

This clonotype was picked up many times. The rearrangement uses TRBV5-1 and TRBJ2-3; 7 bases line up with TRBD2. The V gene end was trimmed by 0 bases and the J gene end by 0 bases; junction bases not matched to a gene: 4. The CDR3 is 16 amino acids. Per germline, CDR1 SGHRS and CDR2 YFSETQ. CDR3 sequence (DNA): TGCGCCAGCAGCTTGGCCCCTAGCGGTAGCACAGATACGCAGTATTTT. This sequence encodes CASSLAPSGSTDTQYF.

This clonotype was seen at least ten times. Germline and junction disagree at one end, which may indicate a read error. For the CDR3, the DNA is TGCAGTGCTAGAGTTGGCGAGACCCAGCACTTC. Amino acid sequence: CSARVGETQHF. The J gene is TRBJ2-5, the V gene TRBV20-1, with D uncertain. The CDR3 runs to 11 residues. CDR1 is DFQATT and CDR2 is SNEGSKA in the germline V gene (reference sequence).

This clonotype was observed many times. The V and J genes are TRBV5-1 and TRBJ2-1; 9 nucleotides line up with TRBD1. The CDR3 has 14 residues. J gave up 6 bases and V 5 bases, and 6 bases lay outside the gene matches. Germline V gene sequence: CDR1 SGHRS, CDR2 YFSETQ. CDR3 amino acids: CASRHGQGPNEQFF. CDR3 coding DNA: TGCGCCAGCAGGCACGGACAGGGGCCCAATGAGCAGTTCTTC.

At least ten counts were recorded for this clonotype. This CDR3 is CASDVGDTQYF. The CDR3 nucleotides are TGTGCCAGCGACGTTGGGGATACGCAGTATTTT. The rearrangement joins TRBV2 to TRBJ2-3; D is unresolved. In germline, CDR1 is SNHLY, CDR2 FYNNEI. There are 11 residues in the CDR3. With 8 bases removed from V and 6 bases from J, the gap between germline ends came to 9 bases.

Many counts were recorded for this clonotype. The chain recombines TRBV18 with TRBJ2-1; 7 nucleotides agree with TRBD1. Germline lookup yields CDR1 KGHSH and CDR2 LQKENI. J was trimmed by 9 bases and V by 6 bases; bases with no gene match: 11. CDR3 length: 14 amino acids. The CDR3 DNA reads as TGTGCCAGCTCCCACGACAGGGATTTCGGTGAGCAGTTCTTC. It specifies CASSHDRDFGEQFF.

Many counts were recorded for this clonotype. This chain connects TRBV20-1 to TRBJ1-3, with D unclear. The CDR3 runs 13 residues. Germline-derived CDR1 and CDR2 are DFQATT and SNEGSKA (reference sequence). Trimming cost V 2 bases and J 4 bases, with 9 bases left between them. The CDR3 coding sequence is TGCAGTGCTAGAAAATCCATGGGAAACACCATATATTTT. Translated: CSARKSMGNTIYF.

This clonotype has at least ten counts. The chain recombines TRBV7-8 with TRBJ2-2, with 7 bases identical to TRBD2. Germline CDR1 reads SGHVS; CDR2 reads FQNEAQ. There are 16 residues in the CDR3. V shed 1 base and J 6 bases; nucleotides not matched to a gene: 8. As DNA, the CDR3 is TGTGCCAGCAGCTTAGGGGTTGTTGCGGGGGCCGGGGAGCTGTTTTTT. This encodes CASSLGVVAGAGELFF.

Many counts were recorded for this clonotype. Here the CDR3 DNA reads TGCGCCAGCAGCTTACAGACAGGGCAAACCTATGGCTACACCTTC. Translating it yields CASSLQTGQTYGYTF. The chain couples TRBV5-1 to TRBJ1-2; 7 bases agree with TRBD1. This CDR3 has 15 residues. Trimming removed 2 bases from V and 4 bases from J; junction bases left unmatched: 8. Germline CDR1 and CDR2: SGHRS and YFSETQ.

This clonotype was observed at least ten times. The rearrangement uses TRBV10-2 and TRBJ2-3; the D is unclear. Trimming removed 6 bases at V and 0 bases at J, with 16 bases between. The CDR3 has 16 residues. CDR1 and CDR2 from the germline V gene are WSHSY and SAAADI. This chain's CDR3 is CASSLRTRYSTDTQYF. In nucleotides, the CDR3 is TGCGCCAGCAGCCTAAGGACGCGTTATAGCACAGATACGCAGTATTTT.

In its sample, this clonotype was seen many times. This chain connects TRBV7-8 to TRBJ2-2; no clear D gene. V was pared by 1 base and J by 6 bases, with 6 bases between. Germline loops: CDR1 SGHVS, CDR2 FQNEAQ. The CDR3 spans 13 residues. The CDR3 nucleotides read TGTGCCAGCAGCTTAGGGGTGCCCGGGGAGCTGTTTTTT. Residues: CASSLGVPGELFF.

In its sample, this clonotype was seen many times. The J gene is TRBJ2-2, the V gene TRBV28; D gene unclear. CDR1 and CDR2 from the germline V gene are MDHEN and SYDVKM. V gave up 4 bases and J gave up 3 bases, with 9 bases separating them. The CDR3 is made up of 14 amino acids. The CDR3 protein is CASSSNLDTGELFF. The CDR3, as DNA: TGTGCCAGCAGTTCCAACCTCGACACCGGGGAGCTGTTTTTT.

The table lists this clonotype with many counts. This chain connects TRBV5-1 to TRBJ2-7; maybe TRBD1 (6 bases). Germline-derived CDR1 and CDR2 are SGHRS and YFSETQ. CDR3 length: 14 amino acids. Trimming pared 1 base from V and 5 bases from J, leaving 13 bases between. CDR3 region: CASSLSRGSDEQYF. CDR3 DNA: TGCGCCAGCAGCTTGTCCAGGGGTAGCGACGAGCAGTACTTC.

In its sample, this clonotype was seen many times. The genes are TRBV7-2 and TRBJ2-1, with TRBD1 matching over 7 bases. The CDR3 length is 12 residues. Germline assignment: CDR1 SGHTA and CDR2 FQGNSA. Trimming at V came to 5 bases and at J to 15 bases, leaving 10 bases not matched to a gene. Here the CDR3 DNA reads TGTGCCAGCAGCCCCGGGACAGACTCCTCGTTCTTC. The encoded protein is CASSPGTDSSFF.

This clonotype has at least ten counts. The chain combines TRBV5-1 with TRBJ1-4; 12 bases match TRBD1. V lost 2 bases to trimming and J lost 6 bases; unmatched junction nucleotides: 5. The CDR3 extends over 16 amino acids. Germline-derived CDR1 and CDR2 are SGHRS and YFSETQ. This CDR3 is CASSLEGQGAYEKLFF. DNA for the CDR3: TGCGCCAGCAGCTTAGAGGGACAGGGGGCATATGAAAAACTGTTTTTT.

The sample holds many counts of this clonotype. The chain combines TRBV12-3 or TRBV12-4 with TRBJ2-3; a weak D match, TRBD2 (5 bases). Deletions cut 5 bases from V and 4 bases from J, with 10 bases between. The CDR3 is 13 residues long. CDR3 residues: CASSRTGADTQYF. CDR3 nucleotide sequence: TGTGCCAGCAGTCGGACTGGCGCAGATACGCAGTATTTT.

This clonotype was recorded at least ten times. The rearrangement links TRBV18 to TRBJ1-1; 11 bases are a match to TRBD1. After removal of 1 base from V and 1 base from J, the junction contained 11 bases not matched to a gene. CDR3 size: 19 residues. Germline values: CDR1 KGHSH, CDR2 LQKENI. For the CDR3, the DNA is TGTGCCAGCTCACCACTCCGGCAGGACAGGGGGCGGACGAACACTGAAGCTTTCTTT. It is translated as CASSPLRQDRGRTNTEAFF.

The table lists this clonotype with many counts. The CDR3 loop reads CATQGDMNTEAFF. In nucleotides, the CDR3 is TGTGCCACCCAGGGGGATATGAACACTGAAGCTTTCTTT. The chain recombines TRBV12-3 or TRBV12-4 with TRBJ1-1; the match to TRBD1 covers 7 bases. The CDR3 length is 13 residues. V lost 10 bases, J lost 0 bases, and 5 bases stayed unmatched.

This clonotype was detected many times. The rearrangement joins TRBV7-7 to TRBJ2-2, with D unclear. The CDR3 has 13 residues. V was clipped by 5 bases and J by 0 bases, with 4 bases between them. CDR1 is SSHAT, CDR2 FNYEAQ, per germline (reference sequence). DNA for the CDR3: TGTGCCAGCAGCGCAACGAACACCGGGGAGCTGTTTTTT. Translating it yields CASSATNTGELFF.

This clonotype was seen ten or more times. The chain is built from TRBV7-9 and TRBJ2-6, with unresolved D. V was pared by 4 bases and J by 0 bases, with 7 bases between. Germline assignment: CDR1 SEHNR and CDR2 FQNEAQ (reference sequence). CDR3 length: 15 amino acids. CDR3 residues: CASSSSNSGANVLTF. The CDR3 DNA follows: TGTGCCAGCAGCTCCTCCAACTCTGGGGCCAACGTCCTGACTTTC.

This clonotype was observed at least ten times. The chain employs TRBV28 and TRBJ2-7; weak D call: TRBD1 (6 bases). This CDR3 is 14 amino acids long. Trimming pared 3 bases from V and 5 bases from J, leaving 14 bases between. Germline-derived CDR1 and CDR2 are MDHEN and SYDVKM. The DNA of the CDR3 is TGTGCCAGCAGTTTCACCCACAGGGCGAACGAGCAGTACTTC. It translates to CASSFTHRANEQYF.

The rearrangement joins TRBV6-4 to TRBJ2-2; 9 nucleotides line up with TRBD1. This CDR3 is 16 amino acids long. CDR1 is MRHNA and CDR2 is SNTAGT in the germline V gene. V lost 8 bases to trimming and J lost 13 bases; unmatched junction nucleotides: 20. CDR3 in amino acids: CASSLLPGQGDQRLFF. The CDR3 DNA is TGTGCCAGCTCCCTCCTTCCGGGACAGGGCGATCAGCGGCTGTTTTTT.

In its sample, this clonotype was seen many times. The gene calls are TRBV14 and TRBJ1-4; D unclear. Germline lookup yields CDR1 SGHDN and CDR2 FVKESK. This CDR3 contains 17 residues. V dropped 2 bases and J dropped 0 bases, with 13 bases sitting between them. The CDR3 DNA sequence: TGTGCCAGCAGCCAAACGCCGGACGAGGCAACTAATGAAAAACTGTTTTTT. It encodes CASSQTPDEATNEKLFF.

The sample holds many counts of this clonotype. The V and J genes are TRBV3-1 and TRBJ2-3, with D possibly matching TRBD1 (5 bases). The V end was cut by 0 bases, the J end by 6 bases, with 16 bases between. The CDR3 covers 16 residues. CDR1 and CDR2 from the germline V gene are LGHDT and YNNKEL (reference sequence). The CDR3 nucleotides are TGTGCCAGCAGCCAAGATTCAGGGTCCCCGCAGGATACGCAGTATTTT. Translated, it gives CASSQDSGSPQDTQYF.

This clonotype was observed many times. The chain links TRBV20-1 to TRBJ2-3; D gene ambiguous. The V end was cut by 1 base, the J end by 6 bases, with 8 bases between. The CDR3 has 12 residues. The germline V gene encodes CDR1 DFQATT and CDR2 SNEGSKA (reference sequence). CDR3 sequence (DNA): TGCAGTGCTAGAGTCGGCGCGGATACGCAGTATTTT. Its protein is CSARVGADTQYF.

In this sample, this clonotype turned up many times. The chain employs TRBV5-6 and TRBJ2-5; 8 nucleotides agree with TRBD1. The CDR3 totals 16 residues. V lost 4 bases to trimming and J lost 2 bases; unmatched junction nucleotides: 10. The V gene's germline CDR1 is SGHDT and CDR2 YYEEEE. The CDR3 region is CASSPGTGGLQETQYF. In DNA form, the CDR3 reads TGTGCCAGCAGCCCGGGGACAGGCGGGTTACAAGAGACCCAGTACTTC.